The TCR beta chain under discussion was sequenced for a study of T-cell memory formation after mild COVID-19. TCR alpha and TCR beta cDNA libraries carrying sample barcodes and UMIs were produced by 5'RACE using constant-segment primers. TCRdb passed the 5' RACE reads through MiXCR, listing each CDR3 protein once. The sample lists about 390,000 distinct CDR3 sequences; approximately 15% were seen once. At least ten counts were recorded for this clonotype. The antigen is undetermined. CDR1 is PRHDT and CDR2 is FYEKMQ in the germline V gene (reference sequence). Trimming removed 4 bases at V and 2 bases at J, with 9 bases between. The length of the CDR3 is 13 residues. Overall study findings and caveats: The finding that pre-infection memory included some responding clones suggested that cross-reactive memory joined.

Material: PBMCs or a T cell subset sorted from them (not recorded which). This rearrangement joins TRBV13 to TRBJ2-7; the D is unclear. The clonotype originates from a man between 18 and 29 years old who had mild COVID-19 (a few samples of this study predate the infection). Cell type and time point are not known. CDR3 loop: CASSSTRTYEQYF. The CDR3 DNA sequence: TGTGCCAGCAGCTCCACCAGAACCTACGAGCAGTACTTC. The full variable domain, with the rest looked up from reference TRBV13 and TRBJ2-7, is AAGVIQSPRHLIKEKRETATLKCYPIPRHDTVYWYQQGPGQDPQFLISFYEKMQSDKGSIPDRFSAQQFSDYHSELNMSSLELGDSALYFCASSSTRTYEQYFGPGTRLTVT.